This is a list of T cell receptor beta chains from one sample in a study of cytomegalovirus exposure and HLA in healthy donors. Only in-frame clones appear in the TCRdb table, and some are missing; sequencing was by immunoSEQ multiplex PCR. The sample lists more than 80,000 clones; 70% to 75% were seen once. Sequenced material: PBMCs. Source of these receptors: a female donor in good health and CMV-seronegative. Both conserved end residues are trimmed from each CDR3. Fields, in order: V gene, J gene, CDR3 protein.

>TRBV30|TRBJ1-3
AWTTENTIY
>TRBV6-1|TRBJ2-1
ASSGLAGGPGEQF
>TRBV6-4|TRBJ2-7
ASSAYGYEQY
>TRBV6-5|TRBJ1-1
ASSYGQVNYEAF
>TRBV2|TRBJ2-2
ASSEQGTVNTGELF
>TRBV7-3|TRBJ1-1
ASSLQGQSTEAF
>TRBV9|TRBJ2-1
ASTPTSGRPNEQF
>TRBV9|TRBJ2-5
ASSRTSGAEETQY
>TRBV7-6|TRBJ2-7
ASSPRRGSSYEQY
>TRBV30|TRBJ2-1
AWNVGGLDEQF
>TRBV9|TRBJ2-5
ASSVTGGRETQY
>TRBV4-2|TRBJ2-1
ASSQDGRLAGEQF
>TRBV11-2|TRBJ2-7
ASSGLAGAPYSYEQY
>TRBV7-2|TRBJ2-5
ASTAPTSGRLRGETQY
>TRBV6-4|TRBJ2-1
ASSPSSPYNEQF
>TRBV11-2|TRBJ1-1
ASSFPPGGANTEAF
>TRBV20-1|TRBJ2-3
SASWQDTQY